A selection of T cell receptor beta chains follows, all from one sample in a study of cytomegalovirus exposure and HLA in healthy donors. Measured with immunoSEQ multiplex PCR; TCRdb has only the in-frame clones, and not every one. The sample has about 160,000 clones, 82% seen once. The sequencing sample was made of PBMCs. Receptors were obtained from a man in his forties or fifties in good health and CMV-seropositive. The CDR3 runs from the conserved cysteine through the conserved F or W. The D gene is left open where the match is weak. Clone size, where shown, is once, few, many, or a class for clones that have expanded.

cdr3_length	clone_size	v_call	d_call	j_call	cdr3_aa	cdr3_nt
16	-	TRBV7-2	-	TRBJ2-2	CASSITGKLNTGELFF	TGTGCCAGCAGCATAACAGGGAAACTAAACACCGGGGAGCTGTTTTTT
14	-	TRBV6-6	-	TRBJ1-2	CASKIQGANYGYTF	TGTGCCAGCAAGATACAGGGAGCTAACTATGGCTACACCTTC
13	once	TRBV2	-	TRBJ2-7	CASFGLDSYEQYF	TGTGCCAGCTTCGGATTGGACAGCTACGAGCAGTACTTC
14	-	TRBV2	-	TRBJ2-5	CASTVMAAQETQYF	TGTGCCAGCACAGTGATGGCAGCGCAAGAGACCCAGTACTTC
14	-	TRBV4-3	TRBD1	TRBJ2-1	CASSQRATGNEQFF	TGCGCCAGCAGCCAGCGAGCGACAGGGAATGAGCAGTTCTTC
15	-	TRBV28	-	TRBJ1-1	CASSFVDSGSTEAFF	TGTGCCAGCAGTTTTGTCGACTCGGGGAGCACTGAAGCTTTCTTT
16	-	TRBV6-1	-	TRBJ2-7	CASSVAGGLLVYEQYF	TGTGCCAGCAGTGTAGCTGGGGGCCTATTGGTTTACGAGCAGTACTTC
19	-	TRBV19	-	TRBJ2-1	CASSIPLAGPSSSYNEQFF	TGTGCCAGTAGTATCCCACTCGCGGGTCCGTCAAGCTCCTACAATGAGCAGTTCTTC
16	-	TRBV5-1	-	TRBJ2-2	CASSLPTSGYTGELFF	TGCGCCAGCAGCTTGCCCACCAGCGGTTACACCGGGGAGCTGTTTTTT
16	-	TRBV5-6	TRBD1	TRBJ1-6	CASSYGQGRFDSPLHF	TGTGCCAGCAGCTATGGACAGGGAAGATTTGATTCACCCCTCCACTTT
15	-	TRBV28	-	TRBJ1-1	CASARGVSGNTEAFF	TGTGCCAGCGCCCGGGGGGTATCGGGAAACACTGAAGCTTTCTTT
15	few	TRBV18	TRBD1	TRBJ2-7	CASSPQRDRGFEQYF	TGTGCCAGCTCACCACAGAGGGACAGGGGGTTCGAGCAGTACTTC
15	-	TRBV9	-	TRBJ1-6	CASSVGTAFNSPLHF	TGTGCCAGCAGCGTAGGGACAGCCTTTAATTCACCCCTCCACTTT
15	-	TRBV5-4	TRBD2	TRBJ2-3	CASSSGGGSTDTQYF	TGTGCCAGCAGTTCGGGCGGGGGAAGCACAGATACGCAGTATTTT
13	-	TRBV4-1	-	TRBJ1-1	CASSLSGNTEAFF	TGCGCCAGCAGCCTGTCAGGGAACACTGAAGCTTTCTTT
14	-	TRBV6-6	TRBD1	TRBJ2-7	CASSGTGSSYEQYF	TGTGCCAGCAGTGGGACAGGGAGCTCCTACGAGCAGTACTTC
12	-	TRBV28	-	TRBJ2-7	CASSLGRAEQYF	TGTGCCAGCAGCCTGGGCCGCGCCGAGCAGTACTTC
11	few	TRBV7-9	-	TRBJ1-2	CASSVQYGYTF	TGTGCCAGCAGCGTACAGTATGGCTACACCTTC
11	-	TRBV28	TRBD1	TRBJ1-5	CASSVDRGKHF	TGTGCCAGCAGTGTCGACAGGGGTAAACATTTT
15	-	TRBV6-5	TRBD1	TRBJ1-2	CASSTPTGGKDGYTF	TGTGCCAGCAGTACCCCGACAGGGGGGAAAGATGGCTACACCTTC
14	-	TRBV5-4	-	TRBJ1-1	CASSLDSGYTEAFF	TGTGCCAGCAGCTTGGATTCGGGTTACACTGAAGCTTTCTTT
15	-	TRBV19	-	TRBJ2-3	CASSPRGGGTDTQYF	TGTGCCAGTAGCCCCAGGGGAGGGGGCACAGATACGCAGTATTTT
14	-	TRBV28	TRBD1	TRBJ1-1	CASSIPQGISEAFF	TGTGCCAGCAGCATCCCACAGGGGATCTCTGAAGCTTTCTTT
13	-	TRBV29-1	-	TRBJ1-5	CSVDTGIGQPQHF	TGCAGCGTTGACACAGGGATCGGTCAGCCCCAGCATTTT
15	-	TRBV9	TRBD1	TRBJ2-7	CASSVGRTGKDEQYF	TGTGCCAGCAGCGTAGGCCGGACAGGGAAGGACGAGCAGTACTTC
15	-	TRBV6-6	TRBD2	TRBJ2-7	CASSYSIAGASEQYF	TGTGCCAGCAGTTACTCTATAGCGGGGGCCTCGGAGCAGTACTTC
19	-	TRBV5-1	TRBD1	TRBJ2-6	CASSHGQGAINSGANVLTF	TGCGCCAGCAGCCACGGACAGGGGGCCATAAACTCTGGGGCCAACGTCCTGACTTTC
16	-	TRBV7-2	-	TRBJ2-2	CASSLASGGNTGELFF	TGTGCCAGCAGCTTAGCCTCCGGCGGGAACACCGGGGAGCTGTTTTTT
16	-	TRBV30	-	TRBJ2-2	CAWSVPRRSNTGELFF	TGTGCCTGGAGTGTACCCCGGCGGTCGAACACCGGGGAGCTGTTTTTT